The 5 T cell receptor beta chains reported below all come from one sample, sequenced in a study of cytomegalovirus exposure and HLA in healthy donors. This PCR relied on a set of 60 Vbeta primers and 13 Jbeta primers. The method was immunoSEQ multiplex PCR; TCRdb's version includes in-frame clones alone and lacks a portion of them. This table has tens of thousands of clones, roughly 75% appearing once. Sequencing was done on a sample of PBMCs. The receptors come from a man aged 60 to 75 in good health and CMV-seropositive.

V and J are TRBV10-2 and TRBJ1-1; TRBD1 agrees at 7 bases. Unmatched junction bases numbered 6, after V lost 0 bases and J lost 5 bases. The CDR3 extends over 15 amino acids. CDR1 is WSHSY, CDR2 SAAADI, per germline. CDR3 DNA sequence: TGCGCCAGCAGTGAGTCGAGGGGGCTTCGGACTGAAGCTTTCTTT. Protein: CASSESRGLRTEAFF.

The chain uses TRBV6-4 and TRBJ1-1; D possibly corresponds to TRBD1 (5 bases). The CDR3 runs to 13 residues. Germline values: CDR1 MRHNA, CDR2 SNTAGT. Trimming removed 4 bases at V and 1 base at J, with 7 bases between. CDR3 sequence (DNA): TGTGCCAGCAGTGTAACAGGGAACACTGAAGCTTTCTTT. Protein: CASSVTGNTEAFF.

The V call is TRBV5-1, the J call TRBJ2-1, with D perhaps matching TRBD2 (6 bases). The germline CDR1 and CDR2 sequences are SGHRS and YFSETQ. Trimming stripped 1 base from V and 1 base from J, with 9 bases between. The CDR3 totals 15 residues. CDR3 residues: CASSLRGGSYNEQFF. In DNA, the CDR3 is TGCGCCAGCAGCTTGCGGGGAGGTTCCTACAATGAGCAGTTCTTC. Full variable domain (rest looked up from reference TRBV5-1 and TRBJ2-1): KAGVTQTPRYLIKTRGQQVTLSCSPISGHRSVSWYQQTPGQGLQFLFEYFSETQRNKGNFPGRFSGRQFSNSRSEMNVSTLELGDSALYLCASSLRGGSYNEQFFGPGTRLTVL.

The chain links TRBV6-5 to TRBJ2-1, with 10 bases that match TRBD2. The ends lost 0 bases at V and 6 bases at J; junction bases unmatched: 5. The length of the CDR3 is 16 residues. Germline V gene lookup returns CDR1 MNHEY and CDR2 SVGAGI. The CDR3 nucleotides read TGTGCCAGCAGTTACTCTACTAGCGGGATCCGCAATGAGCAGTTCTTC. Encoded protein: CASSYSTSGIRNEQFF.

The gene calls are TRBV5-5 and TRBJ2-3; 10 bases agree with TRBD1. Germline CDR1 and CDR2: SGHKS and YYEKEE (reference sequence). This CDR3 comprises 15 residues. The trim removed 7 bases at V and 4 bases at J, leaving 9 bases unmatched. The CDR3 nucleotides are TGTGCCAGCCGAATAGGACAGGGGGGTCCAGATACGCAGTATTTT. This codes for CASRIGQGGPDTQYF.